The present T cell receptor beta chain was sequenced within a study of siplizumab effects on memory and regulatory T cells. Findings of the study overall: Whether proliferating Tregs in siplizumab cultures suppress was not functionally confirmed.

Per sample, some 10^5 TCR templates were assayed. Here immunoSEQ multiplex PCR was the method, and the copy in TCRdb shows in-frame clones only, minus some. The repertoire holds around 100,000 clones, 94% seen once, with roughly 0.29% in the top ten. Details on this clone: The antigen is not known.

CDR1 SGHVS and CDR2 FQNEAQ come from the germline V gene. CDR3 size: 15 residues. The V end lost 2 bases, the J end lost 0 bases, and 8 bases lay between the germline ends. Material: non-Treg CD4+ T cells sorted from blood. This rearrangement joins TRBV7-8 to TRBJ2-1; possible D gene TRBD2, 5 bases. The sequence was collected from a human donor in good health. The CDR3 sequence is CASSLSGNSYNEQFF. DNA of the CDR3: TGTGCCAGCAGCTTATCCGGGAACTCCTACAATGAGCAGTTCTTC.